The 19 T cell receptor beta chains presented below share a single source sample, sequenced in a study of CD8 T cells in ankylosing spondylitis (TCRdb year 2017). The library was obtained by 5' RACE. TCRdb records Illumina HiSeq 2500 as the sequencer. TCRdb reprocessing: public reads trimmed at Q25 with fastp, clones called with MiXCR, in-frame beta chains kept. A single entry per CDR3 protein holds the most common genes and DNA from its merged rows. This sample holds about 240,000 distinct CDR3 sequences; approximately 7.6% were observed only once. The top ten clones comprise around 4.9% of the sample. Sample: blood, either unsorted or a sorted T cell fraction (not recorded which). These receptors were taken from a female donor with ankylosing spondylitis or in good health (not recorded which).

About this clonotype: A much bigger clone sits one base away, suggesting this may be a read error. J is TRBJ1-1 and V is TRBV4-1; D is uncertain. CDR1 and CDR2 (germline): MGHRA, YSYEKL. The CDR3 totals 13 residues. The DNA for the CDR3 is TGCGCCAGCGGCCAAGATATTACCCGGAGAGCTTTCTTT. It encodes CASGQDITRRAFF.

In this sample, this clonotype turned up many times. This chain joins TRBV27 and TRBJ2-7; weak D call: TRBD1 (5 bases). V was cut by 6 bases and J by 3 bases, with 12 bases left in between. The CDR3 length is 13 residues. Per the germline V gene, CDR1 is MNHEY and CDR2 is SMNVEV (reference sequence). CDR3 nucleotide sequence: TGTGCCAGCAGGAGCCAGACAGACTACGAGCAGTACTTC. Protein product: CASRSQTDYEQYF.

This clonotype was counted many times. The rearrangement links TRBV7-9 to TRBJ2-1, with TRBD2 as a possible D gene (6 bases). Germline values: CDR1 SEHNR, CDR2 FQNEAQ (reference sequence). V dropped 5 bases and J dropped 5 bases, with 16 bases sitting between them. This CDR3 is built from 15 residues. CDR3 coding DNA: TGTGCCAGCAGCACATCCGGGAGATCGCACAATGAGCAGTTCTTC. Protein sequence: CASSTSGRSHNEQFF.

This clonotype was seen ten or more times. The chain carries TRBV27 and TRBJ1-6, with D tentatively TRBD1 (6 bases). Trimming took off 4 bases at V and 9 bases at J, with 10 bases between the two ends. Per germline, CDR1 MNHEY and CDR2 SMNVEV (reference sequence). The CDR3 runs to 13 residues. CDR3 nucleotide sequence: TGTGCCAGCAGTTGGGGGGCCCTTTCACCCCTCCACTTT. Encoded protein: CASSWGALSPLHF.

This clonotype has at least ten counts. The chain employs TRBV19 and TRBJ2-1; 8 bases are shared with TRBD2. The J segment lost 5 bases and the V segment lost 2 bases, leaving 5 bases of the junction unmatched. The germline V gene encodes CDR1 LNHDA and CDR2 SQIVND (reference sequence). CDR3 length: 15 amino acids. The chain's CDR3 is CASSIPTSVNNEQFF. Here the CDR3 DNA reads TGTGCCAGTAGTATACCGACTAGCGTGAACAATGAGCAGTTCTTC. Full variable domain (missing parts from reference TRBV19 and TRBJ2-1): DGGITQSPKYLFRKEGQNVTLSCEQNLNHDAMYWYRQDPGQGLRLIYYSQIVNDFQKGDIAEGYSVSREKKESFPLTVTSAQKNPTAFYLCASSIPTSVNNEQFFGPGTRLTVL.

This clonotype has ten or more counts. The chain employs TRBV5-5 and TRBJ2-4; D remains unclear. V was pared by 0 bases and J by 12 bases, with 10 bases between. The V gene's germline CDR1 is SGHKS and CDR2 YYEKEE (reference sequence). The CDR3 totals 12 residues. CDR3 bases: TGTGCCAGCAGCTTGGATGTCGGGCCTCAGTACTTC. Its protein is CASSLDVGPQYF.

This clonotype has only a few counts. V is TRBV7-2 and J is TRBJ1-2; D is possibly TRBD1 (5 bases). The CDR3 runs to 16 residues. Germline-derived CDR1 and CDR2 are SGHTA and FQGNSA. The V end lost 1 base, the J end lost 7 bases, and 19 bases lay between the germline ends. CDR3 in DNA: TGTGCCAGCAGCTTAGGGTCAGGGAGGATTGCTAGTGGCTACACCTTC. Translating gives CASSLGSGRIASGYTF.

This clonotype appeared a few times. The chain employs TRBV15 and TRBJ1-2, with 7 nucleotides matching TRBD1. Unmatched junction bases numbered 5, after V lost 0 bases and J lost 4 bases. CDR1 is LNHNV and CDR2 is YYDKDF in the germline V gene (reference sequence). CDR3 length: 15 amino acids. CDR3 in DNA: TGTGCCACCAGCAGAGATGACAGGGATTTCTATGGCTACACCTTC. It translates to CATSRDDRDFYGYTF. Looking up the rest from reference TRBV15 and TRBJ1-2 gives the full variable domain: DAMVIQNPRYQVTQFGKPVTLSCSQTLNHNVMYWYQQKSSQAPKLLFHYYDKDFNNEADTPDNFQSRRPNTSFCFLDIRSPGLGDTAMYLCATSRDDRDFYGYTFGSGTRLTVV.

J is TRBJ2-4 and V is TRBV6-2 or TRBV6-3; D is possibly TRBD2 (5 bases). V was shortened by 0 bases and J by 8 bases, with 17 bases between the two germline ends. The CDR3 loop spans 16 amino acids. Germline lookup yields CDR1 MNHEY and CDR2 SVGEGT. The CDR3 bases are TGTGCCAGCAGTTACTCGAAACTTTTGGGAGCTGACATTCAGTACTTC. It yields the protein CASSYSKLLGADIQYF.

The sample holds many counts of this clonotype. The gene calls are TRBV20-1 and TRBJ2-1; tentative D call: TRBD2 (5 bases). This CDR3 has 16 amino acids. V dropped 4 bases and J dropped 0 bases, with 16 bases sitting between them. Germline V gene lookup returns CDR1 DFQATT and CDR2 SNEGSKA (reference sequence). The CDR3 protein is CSATRVPPHSYNEQFF. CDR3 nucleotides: TGCAGTGCTACGAGGGTACCTCCCCACTCCTACAATGAGCAGTTCTTC.

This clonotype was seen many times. CDR3: CSAGKTQYF. In nucleotides, the CDR3 is TGCAGTGCTGGGAAGACCCAGTACTTC. The rearrangement links TRBV20-1 to TRBJ2-5, with unresolved D. V lost 5 bases, J lost 6 bases, and 4 bases lay in between. The V gene's germline CDR1 is DFQATT and CDR2 SNEGSKA (reference sequence). This CDR3 is built from 9 residues.

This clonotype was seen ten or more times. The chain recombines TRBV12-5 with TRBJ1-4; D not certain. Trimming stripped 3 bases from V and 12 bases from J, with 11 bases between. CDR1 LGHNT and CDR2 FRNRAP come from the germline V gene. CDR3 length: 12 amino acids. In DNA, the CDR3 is TGTGCTAGTGGTTTCGGGCGGACGGAACTGTTTTTT. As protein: CASGFGRTELFF.

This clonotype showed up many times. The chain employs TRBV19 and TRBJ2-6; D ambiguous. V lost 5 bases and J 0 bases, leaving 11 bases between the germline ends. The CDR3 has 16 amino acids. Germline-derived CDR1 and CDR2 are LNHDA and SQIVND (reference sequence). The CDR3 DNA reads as TGTGCCAGTAGTTTCGGACGGAGCTCTGGGGCCAACGTCCTGACTTTC. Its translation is CASSFGRSSGANVLTF.

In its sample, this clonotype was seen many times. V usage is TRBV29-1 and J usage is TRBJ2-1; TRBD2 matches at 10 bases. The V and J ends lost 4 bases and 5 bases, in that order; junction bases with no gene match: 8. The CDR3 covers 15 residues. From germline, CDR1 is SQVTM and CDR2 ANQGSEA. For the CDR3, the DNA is TGCAGCGTTGTAGAGCGGGAGGGCTGGAACAATGAGCAGTTCTTC. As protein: CSVVEREGWNNEQFF.

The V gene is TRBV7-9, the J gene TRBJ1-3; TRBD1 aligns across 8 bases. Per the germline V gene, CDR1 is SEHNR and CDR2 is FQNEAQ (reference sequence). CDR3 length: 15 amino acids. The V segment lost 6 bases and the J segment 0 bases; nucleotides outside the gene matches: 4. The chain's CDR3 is CASSFQGASGNTIYF. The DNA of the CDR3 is TGTGCCAGCAGTTTTCAGGGGGCCTCTGGAAACACCATATATTTT.

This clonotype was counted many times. CDR3 loop: CASSQAGRGAFF. CDR3 in DNA: TGCGCCAGCAGCCAAGCCGGGAGGGGGGCTTTCTTT. This chain uses TRBV4-3 with TRBJ1-1; perhaps TRBD1 as D (6 bases). The CDR3 runs 12 residues. V was cut by 1 base and J by 11 bases, with 11 bases left in between. The V gene's germline CDR1 is LGHNA and CDR2 YSLEER.

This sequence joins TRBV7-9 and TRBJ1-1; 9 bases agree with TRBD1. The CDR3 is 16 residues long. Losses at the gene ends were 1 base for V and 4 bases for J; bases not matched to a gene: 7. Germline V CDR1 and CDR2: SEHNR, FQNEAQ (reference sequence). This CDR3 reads CASSLGDRVSSTEAFF. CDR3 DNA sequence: TGTGCCAGCAGCTTAGGGGACAGGGTCTCTTCCACTGAAGCTTTCTTT.

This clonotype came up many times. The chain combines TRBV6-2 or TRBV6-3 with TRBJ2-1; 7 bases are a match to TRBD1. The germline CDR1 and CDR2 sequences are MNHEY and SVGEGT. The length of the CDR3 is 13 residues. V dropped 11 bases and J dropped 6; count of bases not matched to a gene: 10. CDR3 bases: TGTGCCGCATCTCGGGACAGCCTCAATGAGCAGTTCTTC. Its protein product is CAASRDSLNEQFF.

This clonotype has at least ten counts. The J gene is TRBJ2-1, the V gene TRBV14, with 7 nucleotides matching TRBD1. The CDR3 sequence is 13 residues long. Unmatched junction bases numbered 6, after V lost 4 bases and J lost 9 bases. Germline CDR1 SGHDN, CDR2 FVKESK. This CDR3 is CASSRLNRGEQFF. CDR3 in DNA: TGTGCCAGCAGCCGGCTAAACAGGGGTGAGCAGTTCTTC.